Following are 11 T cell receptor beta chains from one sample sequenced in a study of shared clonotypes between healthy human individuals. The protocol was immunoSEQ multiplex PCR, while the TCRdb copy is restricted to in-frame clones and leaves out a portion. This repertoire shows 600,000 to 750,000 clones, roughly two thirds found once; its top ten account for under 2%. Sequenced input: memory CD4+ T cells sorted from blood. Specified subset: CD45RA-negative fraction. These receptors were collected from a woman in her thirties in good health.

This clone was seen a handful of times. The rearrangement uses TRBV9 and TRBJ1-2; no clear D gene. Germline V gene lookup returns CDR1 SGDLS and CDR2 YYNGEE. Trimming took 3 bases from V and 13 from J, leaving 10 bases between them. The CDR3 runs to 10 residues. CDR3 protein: CASSGSGPTF. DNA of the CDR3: TGTGCCAGCAGCGGGTCCGGACCCACCTTC.

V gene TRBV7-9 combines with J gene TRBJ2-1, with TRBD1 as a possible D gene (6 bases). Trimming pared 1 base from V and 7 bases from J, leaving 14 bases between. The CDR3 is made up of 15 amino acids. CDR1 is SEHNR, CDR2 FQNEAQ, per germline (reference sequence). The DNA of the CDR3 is TGTGCCAGCAGCTTAGGGGCAGGGGTTGAGAATGAGCAGTTCTTC. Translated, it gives CASSLGAGVENEQFF.

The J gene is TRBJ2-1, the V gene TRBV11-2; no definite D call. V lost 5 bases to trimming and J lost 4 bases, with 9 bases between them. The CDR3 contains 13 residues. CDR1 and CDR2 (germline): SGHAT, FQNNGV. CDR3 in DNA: TGTGCCAGCAGCGTAAGTTTATACAATGAGCAGTTCTTC. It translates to CASSVSLYNEQFF.

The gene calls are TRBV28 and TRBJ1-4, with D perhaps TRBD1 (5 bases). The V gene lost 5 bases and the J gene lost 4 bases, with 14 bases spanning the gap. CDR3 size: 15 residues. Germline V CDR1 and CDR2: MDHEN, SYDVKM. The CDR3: CASSRPPGLNEKLFF. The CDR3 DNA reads TGTGCCAGCAGTCGGCCGCCGGGACTTAATGAAAAACTGTTTTTT. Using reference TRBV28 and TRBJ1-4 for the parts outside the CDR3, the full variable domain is DVKVTQSSRYLVKRTGEKVFLECVQDMDHENMFWYRQDPGLGLRLIYFSYDVKMKEKGDIPEGYSVSREKKERFSLILESASTNQTSMYLCASSRPPGLNEKLFFGSGTQLSVL.

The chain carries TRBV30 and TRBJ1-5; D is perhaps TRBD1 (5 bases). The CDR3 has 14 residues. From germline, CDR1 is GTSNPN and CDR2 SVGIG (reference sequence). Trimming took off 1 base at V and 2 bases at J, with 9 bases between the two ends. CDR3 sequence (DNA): TGTGCCTGGAGTGCCCAGGGAGGCAATCAGCCCCAGCATTTT. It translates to CAWSAQGGNQPQHF.

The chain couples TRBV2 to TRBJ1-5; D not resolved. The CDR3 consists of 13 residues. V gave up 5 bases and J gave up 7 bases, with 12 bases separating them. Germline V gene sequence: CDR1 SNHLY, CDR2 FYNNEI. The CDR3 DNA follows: TGTGCCAGCAGTACCATGGAGCGCCAGCCCCAGCATTTT. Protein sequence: CASSTMERQPQHF.

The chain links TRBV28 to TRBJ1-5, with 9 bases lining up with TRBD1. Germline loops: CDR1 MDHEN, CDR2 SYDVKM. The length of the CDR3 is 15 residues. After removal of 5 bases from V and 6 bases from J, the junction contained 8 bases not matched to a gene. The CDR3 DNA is TGTGCCAGCAGTCCAGGGACAGGGCCGATTCAGCCCCAGCATTTT. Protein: CASSPGTGPIQPQHF.

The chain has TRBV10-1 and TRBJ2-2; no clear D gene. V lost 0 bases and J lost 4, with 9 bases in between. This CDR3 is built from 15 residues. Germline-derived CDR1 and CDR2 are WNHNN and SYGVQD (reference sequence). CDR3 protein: CASSESKWSTGELFF. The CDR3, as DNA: TGCGCCAGCAGTGAGTCGAAGTGGTCCACCGGGGAGCTGTTTTTT.

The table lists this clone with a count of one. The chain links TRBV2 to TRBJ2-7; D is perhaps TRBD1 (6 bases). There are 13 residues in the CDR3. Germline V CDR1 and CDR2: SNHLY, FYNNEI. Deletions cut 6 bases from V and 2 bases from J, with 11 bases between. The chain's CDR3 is CASSPTGTYEQYF. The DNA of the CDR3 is TGTGCCAGCAGCCCTACAGGGACCTACGAGCAGTACTTC.

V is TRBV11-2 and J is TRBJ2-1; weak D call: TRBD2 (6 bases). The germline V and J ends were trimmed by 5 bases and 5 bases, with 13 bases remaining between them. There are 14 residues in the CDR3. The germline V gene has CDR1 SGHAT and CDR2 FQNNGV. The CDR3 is CASSPISGNNEQFF. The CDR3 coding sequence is TGTGCCAGCAGCCCCATTAGCGGAAACAATGAGCAGTTCTTC.

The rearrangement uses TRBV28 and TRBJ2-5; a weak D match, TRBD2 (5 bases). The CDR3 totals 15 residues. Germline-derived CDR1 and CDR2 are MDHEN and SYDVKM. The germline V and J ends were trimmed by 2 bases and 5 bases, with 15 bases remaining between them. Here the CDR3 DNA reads TGTGCCAGCAGTTTAACGTTGGGAGCCCCCGAGACCCAGTACTTC. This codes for CASSLTLGAPETQYF.